This TCR beta chain is drawn from a study of T cells in Graves' hyperthyroidism and ophthalmopathy (dated by TCRdb to the late 2010s). General notes on the study: Peripheral blood samples were taken at the time of initial diagnosis, prior to any treatment. After sampling, hyperthyroidism patients received methimazole starting at 30 mg daily, and ophthalmopathy patients received high-dose intravenous methylprednisolone. The paper describes TCR Vbeta CDR3 sequencing of roughly 130 peripheral blood samples, made up of some 42 ophthalmopathy patients, roughly 80 hyperthyroidism patients and about 17 progressor patients. The approximately 97 discovery patients were randomly divided into training and test sets at a 7:3 ratio. To identify TCR V-J signatures that set the groups apart, the researchers used a discovery cohort of about a hundred patients, made up of approximately 43 with Graves' ophthalmopathy and 55 to 65 with stable Graves' hyperthyroidism. The study also compared thyroid tissue and blood T-cell repertoires from about six Graves' hyperthyroidism patients. An independent validation cohort of 18 to 20 hyperthyroidism patients and over 15 patients who later progressed to ophthalmopathy tested prospective prediction of ophthalmopathy. Study-wide conclusions, independent of this receptor: In validation, the model predicted progression to ophthalmopathy with around 71% sensitivity and 72.22% specificity, a median of 6.5 months before onset. A 13 V-J signature model separated ophthalmopathy from stable hyperthyroidism, with 87.88% sensitivity and 81.08% specificity in cross-validation and 80%/75% in testing. Sample size was not statistically predetermined, and investigators were not blinded to group allocation. Most expanded thyroid clonotypes (frequency above 0.001) were also found in blood, which suggests that blood repertoires may mirror thyroid immune responses.

Graves' hyperthyroidism was defined as stable when no progression to ophthalmopathy occurred over 18 months of follow-up. Hyperthyroidism patients were aged 18 to 65 years and newly diagnosed, with disease duration of less than 2 months. Patients with uncontrolled infections, other autoimmune diseases, pregnancy or lactation were excluded. Clinical symptoms, serum thyroxine and TRAb, thyroid ultrasound, and orbital computed tomography formed the basis for the diagnoses. PBMCs were isolated from about 9.2 ml of fresh peripheral blood by Ficoll-Paque density gradient centrifugation. Total RNA was extracted using Trizol reagent, and RNA quality was assessed on an Agilent 2100 Bioanalyzer. V drops 2 bases and J drops 5 bases, leaving 14 bases in between. Sequences SGHRS (CDR1) and YFSETQ (CDR2) are obtained from the germline V gene. The cysteine opens and the phenylalanine closes a CDR3 of 14 amino acids. This entry keeps only the CDR3 DNA: 42 bases, framed from base 1.

This clonotype was recorded at least ten times. Its antigen remains unidentified. No much larger clonotype is one base removed from it; base qualities were not supplied. The TCR beta CDR3 regions were amplified from the RNA transcripts. The TCR CDR3 was subjected to a first round of RT-PCR using the HTBI primer set and the Qiagen OneStep RT-PCR kit. The libraries were constructed in a second round of multiplex PCR and then size-selected and purified. The libraries were sequenced on an Illumina HiSeq2000 using paired-end 100 bp reads. The source study handled its data this way. SOAPnuke was used to process the raw data, with reads discarded if the reads contained adapters or uncalled bases, had a mean Phred below 15, or lacked an exact constant-primer or identifier match. High-quality paired reads were merged with COPE v1.2.5, and unique nucleotide sequences were defined as clonotypes. MiTCR v1.1 was used to align clonotypes to the IMGT TRBV, TRBD and TRBJ reference segments. The analysis included only V-J combinations with a frequency above 0.0001, which together covered roughly 99% of the repertoires. A TCS score was defined as the ratio between F50 (clonal expansion) and ExV (chaos), using BLOSUM62-based TCRdist between CDR3 peptides within each V-J. Welch's t-statistics and random forest reduced 500 to 650 V-J features to roughly 13, which were used in a naive Bayes classifier (R e1071). TCRdb ran its own pipeline on the public reads, namely fastp trimming at Q25 and MiXCR clone calling, and kept in-frame beta chains. Rows with a matching CDR3 protein are joined into one entry that keeps the most common DNA and genes. None of the V and J calls come from the authors' own analysis; TCRdb made them. This sample is represented by some 400,000 distinct CDR3 sequences; around 14% of them were singletons. Of the sample, 8% to 13% falls within the top ten clones.

The sample consisted of blood. Recombination joined TRBV5-1 with TRBJ2-7; a weak D assignment points to TRBD2 (5 bases agree). This clonotype was sampled from a woman aged 55-69 years with Graves' hyperthyroidism. The CDR3: CASSFGVVVDEQYF. Here is the DNA: TGCGCCAGCAGCTTCGGGGTAGTCGTGGACGAGCAGTACTTC.